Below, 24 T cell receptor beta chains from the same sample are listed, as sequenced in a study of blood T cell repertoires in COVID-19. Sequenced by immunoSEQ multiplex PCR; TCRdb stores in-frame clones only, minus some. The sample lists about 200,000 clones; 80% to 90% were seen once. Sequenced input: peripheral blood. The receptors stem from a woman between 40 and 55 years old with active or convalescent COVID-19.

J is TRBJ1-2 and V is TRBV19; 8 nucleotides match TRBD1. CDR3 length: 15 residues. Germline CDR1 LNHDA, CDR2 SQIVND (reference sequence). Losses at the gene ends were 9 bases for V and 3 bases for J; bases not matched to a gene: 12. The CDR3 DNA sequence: TGTGCCAGCAAAACCGCCCAGGGGGCCTACTATGGCTACACCTTC. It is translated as CASKTAQGAYYGYTF.

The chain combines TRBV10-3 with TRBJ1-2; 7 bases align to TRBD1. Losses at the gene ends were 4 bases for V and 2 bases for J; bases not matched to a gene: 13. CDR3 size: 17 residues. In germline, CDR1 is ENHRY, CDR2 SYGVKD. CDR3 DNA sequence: TGTGCCATCAGTGGCGAAAATCGAGGACAGGTGAACTATGGCTACACCTTC. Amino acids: CAISGENRGQVNYGYTF.

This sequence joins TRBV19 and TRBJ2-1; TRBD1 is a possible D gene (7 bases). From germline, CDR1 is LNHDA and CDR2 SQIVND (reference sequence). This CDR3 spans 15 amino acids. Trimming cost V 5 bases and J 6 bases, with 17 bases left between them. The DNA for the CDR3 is TGTGCCAGTAGTCGCGGCGGGACAGCCCGCAATGAGCAGTTCTTC. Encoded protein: CASSRGGTARNEQFF.

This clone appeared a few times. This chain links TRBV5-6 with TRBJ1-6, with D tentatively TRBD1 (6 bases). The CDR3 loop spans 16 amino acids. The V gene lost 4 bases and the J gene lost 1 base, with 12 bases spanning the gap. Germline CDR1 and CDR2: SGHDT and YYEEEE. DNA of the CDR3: TGTGCCAGCAGCGTGCAGGGGATTTCCTATAATTCACCCCTCCACTTT. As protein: CASSVQGISYNSPLHF.

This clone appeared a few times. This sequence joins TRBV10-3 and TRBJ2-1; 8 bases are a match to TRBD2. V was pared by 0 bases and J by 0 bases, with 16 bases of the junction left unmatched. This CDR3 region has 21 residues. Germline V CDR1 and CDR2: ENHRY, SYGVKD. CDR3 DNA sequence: TGTGCCATCAGTGAGTCCTGGGGAAAGGGCAGCGGGAGTTCCTCCTACAATGAGCAGTTCTTC. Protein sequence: CAISESWGKGSGSSSYNEQFF.

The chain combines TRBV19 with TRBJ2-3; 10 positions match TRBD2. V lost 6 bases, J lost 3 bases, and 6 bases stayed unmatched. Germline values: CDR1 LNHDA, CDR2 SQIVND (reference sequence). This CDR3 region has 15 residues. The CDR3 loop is CASSLAGGLTDTQYF. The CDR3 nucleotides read TGTGCCAGTAGCTTAGCGGGGGGCCTTACAGATACGCAGTATTTT.

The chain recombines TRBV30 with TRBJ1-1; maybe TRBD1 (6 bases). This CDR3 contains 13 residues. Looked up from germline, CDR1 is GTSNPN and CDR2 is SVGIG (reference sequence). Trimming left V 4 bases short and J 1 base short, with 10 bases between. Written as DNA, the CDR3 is TGTGCCTGGACCGGACAGCGGAACACTGAAGCTTTCTTT. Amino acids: CAWTGQRNTEAFF.

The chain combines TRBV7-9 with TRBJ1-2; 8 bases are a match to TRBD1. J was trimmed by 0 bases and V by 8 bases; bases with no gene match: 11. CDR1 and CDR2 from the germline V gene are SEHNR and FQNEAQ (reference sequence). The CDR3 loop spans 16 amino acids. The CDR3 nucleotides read TGTGCCAGCCGGACAGGGAGAGAGACTGCTAACTATGGCTACACCTTC. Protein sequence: CASRTGRETANYGYTF.

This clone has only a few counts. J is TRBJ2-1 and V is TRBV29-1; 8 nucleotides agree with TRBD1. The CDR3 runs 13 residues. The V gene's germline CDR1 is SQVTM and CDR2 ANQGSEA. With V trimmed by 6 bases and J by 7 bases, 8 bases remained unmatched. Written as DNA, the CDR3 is TGCAGCGTCGAAAGGACAGGGAAGAATGAGCAGTTCTTC. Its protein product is CSVERTGKNEQFF.

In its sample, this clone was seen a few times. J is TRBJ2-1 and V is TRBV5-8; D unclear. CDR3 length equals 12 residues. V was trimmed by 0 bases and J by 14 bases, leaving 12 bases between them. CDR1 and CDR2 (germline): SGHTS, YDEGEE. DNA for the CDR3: TGTGCCAGCAGCTTGGATGCCGAGAAGAAGTTCTTC. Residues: CASSLDAEKKFF.

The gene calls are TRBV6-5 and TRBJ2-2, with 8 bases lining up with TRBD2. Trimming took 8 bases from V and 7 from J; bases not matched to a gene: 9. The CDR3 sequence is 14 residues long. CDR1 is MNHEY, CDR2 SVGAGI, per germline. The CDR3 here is CASQAGLVSGELFF. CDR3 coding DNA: TGTGCCAGCCAGGCGGGACTAGTAAGCGGGGAGCTGTTTTTT.

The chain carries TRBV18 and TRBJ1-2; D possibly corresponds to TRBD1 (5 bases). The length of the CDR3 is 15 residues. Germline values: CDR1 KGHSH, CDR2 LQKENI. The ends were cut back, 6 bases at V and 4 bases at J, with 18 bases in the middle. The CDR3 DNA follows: TGTGCCAGCTCCCCCACGGGGGACGAAGGCTATGGCTACACCTTC. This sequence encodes CASSPTGDEGYGYTF.

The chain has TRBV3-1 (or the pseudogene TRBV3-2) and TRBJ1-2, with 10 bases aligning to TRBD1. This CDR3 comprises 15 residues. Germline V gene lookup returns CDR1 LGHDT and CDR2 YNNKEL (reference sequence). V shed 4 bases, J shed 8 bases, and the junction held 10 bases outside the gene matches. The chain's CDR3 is CASSPYRDRGTGYTF. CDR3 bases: TGTGCCAGCAGCCCATACCGGGACAGGGGCACCGGCTACACCTTC.

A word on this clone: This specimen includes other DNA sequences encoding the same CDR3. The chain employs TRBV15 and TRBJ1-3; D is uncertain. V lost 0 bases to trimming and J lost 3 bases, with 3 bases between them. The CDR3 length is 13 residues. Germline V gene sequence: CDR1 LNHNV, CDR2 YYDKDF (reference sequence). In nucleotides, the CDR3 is TGTGCCACCAGCAGAGATCGTGGAAACACCATATATTTT. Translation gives CATSRDRGNTIYF.

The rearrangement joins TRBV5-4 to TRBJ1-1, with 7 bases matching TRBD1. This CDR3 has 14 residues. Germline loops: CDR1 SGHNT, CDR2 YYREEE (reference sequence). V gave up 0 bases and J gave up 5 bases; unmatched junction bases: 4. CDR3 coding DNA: TGTGCCAGCAGCTTGGCAGGGGGTGGGACTGAAGCTTTCTTT. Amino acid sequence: CASSLAGGGTEAFF.

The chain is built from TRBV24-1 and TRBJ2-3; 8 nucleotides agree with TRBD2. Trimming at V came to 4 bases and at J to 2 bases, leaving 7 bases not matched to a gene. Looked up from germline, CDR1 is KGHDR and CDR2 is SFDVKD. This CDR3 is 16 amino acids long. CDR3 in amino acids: CATSDPLAGLTDTQYF. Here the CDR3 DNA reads TGTGCCACCAGTGACCCTCTAGCGGGCCTCACAGATACGCAGTATTTT.

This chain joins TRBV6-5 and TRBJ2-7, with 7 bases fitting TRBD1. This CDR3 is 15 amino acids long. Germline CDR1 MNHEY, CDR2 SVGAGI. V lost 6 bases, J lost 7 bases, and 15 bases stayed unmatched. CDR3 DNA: TGTGCCAGCAGCAGAACAGGGGAAGGCTTGTGGGAGCAGTACTTC. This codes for CASSRTGEGLWEQYF.

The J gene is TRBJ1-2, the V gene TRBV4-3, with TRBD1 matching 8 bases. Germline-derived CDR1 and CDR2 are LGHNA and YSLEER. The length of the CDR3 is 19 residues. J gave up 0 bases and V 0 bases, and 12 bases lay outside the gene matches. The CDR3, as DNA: TGCGCCAGCAGCCAAGAGGCTGGCAGGGGGCTTAATTCTAACTATGGCTACACCTTC. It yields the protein CASSQEAGRGLNSNYGYTF.

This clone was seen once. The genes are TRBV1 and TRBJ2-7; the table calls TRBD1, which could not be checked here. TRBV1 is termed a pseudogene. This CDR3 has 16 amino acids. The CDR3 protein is CTSSQDGQGALDEQYF. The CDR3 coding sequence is TGCACCAGCAGCCAAGATGGGCAGGGGGCCCTCGACGAGCAGTACTTC.

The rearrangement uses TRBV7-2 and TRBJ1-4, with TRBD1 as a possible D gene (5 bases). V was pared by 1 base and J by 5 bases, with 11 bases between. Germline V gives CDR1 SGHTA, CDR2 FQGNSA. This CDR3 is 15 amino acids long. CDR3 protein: CASSLGGTMNEKLFF. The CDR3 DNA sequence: TGTGCCAGCAGCTTAGGAGGGACTATGAATGAAAAACTGTTTTTT.

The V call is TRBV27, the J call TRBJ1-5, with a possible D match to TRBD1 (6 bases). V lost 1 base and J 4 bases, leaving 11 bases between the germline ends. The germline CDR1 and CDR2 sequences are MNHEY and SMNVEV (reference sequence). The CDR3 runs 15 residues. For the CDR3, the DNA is TGTGCCAGCAGTTTATTCACAGGGCCTAATCAGCCCCAGCATTTT. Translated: CASSLFTGPNQPQHF.

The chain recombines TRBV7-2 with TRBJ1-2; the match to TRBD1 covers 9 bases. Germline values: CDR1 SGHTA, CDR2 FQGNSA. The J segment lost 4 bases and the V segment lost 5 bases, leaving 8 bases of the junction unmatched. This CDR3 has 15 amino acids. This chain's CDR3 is CASSTTRTGAYGYTF. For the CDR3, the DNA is TGTGCCAGCAGCACGACCCGGACAGGGGCCTATGGCTACACCTTC.

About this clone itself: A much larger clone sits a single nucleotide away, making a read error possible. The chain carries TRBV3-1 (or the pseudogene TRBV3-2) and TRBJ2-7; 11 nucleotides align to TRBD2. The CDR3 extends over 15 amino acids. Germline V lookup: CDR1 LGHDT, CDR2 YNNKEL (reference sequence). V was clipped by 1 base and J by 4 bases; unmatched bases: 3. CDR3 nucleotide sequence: TGTGCCAGCAGCCAAGCGGCTAGCGGGGGGTACGAGCAGTACTTC. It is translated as CASSQAASGGYEQYF.

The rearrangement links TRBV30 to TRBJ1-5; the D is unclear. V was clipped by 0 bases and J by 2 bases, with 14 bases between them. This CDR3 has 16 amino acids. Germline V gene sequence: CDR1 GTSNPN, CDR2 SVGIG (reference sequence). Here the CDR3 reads CAWSVPWGGGNQPQHF. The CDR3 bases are TGTGCCTGGAGTGTACCGTGGGGAGGTGGCAATCAGCCCCAGCATTTT.